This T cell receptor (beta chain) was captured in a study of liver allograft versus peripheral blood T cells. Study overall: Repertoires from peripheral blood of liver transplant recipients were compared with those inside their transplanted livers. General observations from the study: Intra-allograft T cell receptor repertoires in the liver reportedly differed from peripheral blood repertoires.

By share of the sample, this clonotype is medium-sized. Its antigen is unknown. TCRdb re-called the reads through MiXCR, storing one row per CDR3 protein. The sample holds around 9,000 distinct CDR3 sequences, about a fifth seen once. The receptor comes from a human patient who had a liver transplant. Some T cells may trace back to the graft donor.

CDR3 amino acids: CASSPPGGADGNTIYF. DNA for the CDR3: TGTGCCAGCTCACCACCCGGGGGCGCGGACGGAAACACCATATATTTT. The rearrangement joins TRBV18 to TRBJ1-3, with D possibly TRBD1 on 6 matching bases. The V end was cut by 0 bases, the J end by 4 bases, with 13 bases between. This CDR3 is 16 amino acids long. Germline values: CDR1 KGHSH, CDR2 LQKENI.